The rows below give T cell receptor beta chains drawn from one sample of a study of cytomegalovirus exposure and HLA in healthy donors. The data were produced by immunoSEQ multiplex PCR, yet TCRdb's version contains in-frame clones alone and is incomplete. Of 130,000 to 150,000 clones in the sample, nearly 80% were seen once. Sample: PBMCs. The source is a male donor in good health and CMV-seronegative. Both conserved end residues are part of each CDR3. The D gene is left open where the match is weak. Clone size is stated in some rows and not others, as once, few, many or a class when expanded.

.	TRBV9	TRBJ2-3	.	TGTGCCAGCAGCGTAACTCTCGGGAGTGGGGATACGCAGTATTTT	CASSVTLGSGDTQYF
TRBD2	TRBV27	TRBJ2-5	.	TGTGCCAGCAGACCCTTAGGACTAGCGGGAGTGGAGACCCAGTACTTC	CASRPLGLAGVETQYF
TRBD1	TRBV30	TRBJ1-6	.	TGTGCCTGGAGTGTCGGTTCGACAGGGGCTTACTCACCCCTCCACTTT	CAWSVGSTGAYSPLHF
.	TRBV14	TRBJ1-1	few	TGTGCCAGCAGCCAAATCCCAGGGATGAACACTGAAGCTTTCTTT	CASSQIPGMNTEAFF
TRBD1	TRBV5-1	TRBJ1-5	.	TGCGCCAGCAGCGAAGGGACAGGCAATCAGCCCCAGCATTTT	CASSEGTGNQPQHF
TRBD1	TRBV11-3	TRBJ2-7	.	TGTGCCAGCAGCTCTAGGGACAGCCCTGGCCACGAGCAGTACTTC	CASSSRDSPGHEQYF
.	TRBV5-1	TRBJ2-5	once	TGCGCCAGCAGCTTGAGTCCCCAGGGCGGAGAGACCCAGTACTTC	CASSLSPQGGETQYF
.	TRBV14	TRBJ1-2	.	TGTGCCAGCAGCTCAGGGTATGGCTACACCTTC	CASSSGYGYTF
.	TRBV7-9	TRBJ2-7	.	TGTTCCAGCAGCCCTTTCAGGGGTTCCTACGAGCAGTACTTC	CSSSPFRGSYEQYF
.	TRBV6-5	TRBJ1-4	.	TGTGCCAGCAGTTACTCTTTCGGGGGGGAGGACGAAAAACTGTTTTTT	CASSYSFGGEDEKLFF
.	TRBV7-2	TRBJ2-7	.	TGTGCCAGCAGCTTACCCTCCAGGGTCTACGAGCAGTACTTC	CASSLPSRVYEQYF
TRBD1	TRBV6-1	TRBJ1-3	.	TGTGCCAGCAGTGAGCACAGGGGAAGAAACACCATATATTTT	CASSEHRGRNTIYF
.	TRBV10-3	TRBJ1-1	.	TGTGCCATCAGTGTATCCACAGGGTCGGGCACTGAAGCTTTCTTT	CAISVSTGSGTEAFF
.	TRBV9	TRBJ1-2	.	TGTGCCAGCAGCGTAGCTGCCGCAGGGAACTATGGCTACACCTTC	CASSVAAAGNYGYTF
.	TRBV7-9	TRBJ2-1	.	TGTGCCAGCAGCTTAGTCCCCGCGGTCTTC	CASSLVPAVF